Shown below are 32 T cell receptor beta chains from a single sample sequenced in a study of PD-1 blockade in mismatch repair-deficient tumors. Only in-frame clones appear in the TCRdb table, and some are missing; sequencing was by immunoSEQ multiplex PCR. The sample carries fewer than 100,000 clones, 81% recorded once. Material: peripheral blood, obtained 12 weeks after starting pembrolizumab. Receptors originate from an adult with mismatch repair-deficient cancer.

This clone showed up just once. The chain uses TRBV19 and TRBJ2-7; 7 nucleotides agree with TRBD2. The CDR3 consists of 13 residues. After removal of 10 bases from V and 4 bases from J, the junction contained 10 bases not matched to a gene. Per the germline V gene, CDR1 is LNHDA and CDR2 is SQIVND (reference sequence). The CDR3 DNA is TGTGCCACCTCGATGGGGGGGAATTACGAGCAGTACTTC. This codes for CATSMGGNYEQYF.

This clone was observed a single time. The CDR3 reads CATSRDGGRTTGELFF. CDR3 sequence (DNA): TGTGCCACCAGCAGAGACGGCGGGAGAACCACCGGGGAGCTGTTTTTT. The rearrangement links TRBV15 to TRBJ2-2; TRBD2 matches at 7 bases. J lost 4 bases, V lost 0 bases, and 5 bases had no gene match. Germline V gene lookup returns CDR1 LNHNV and CDR2 YYDKDF (reference sequence). The CDR3 extends over 16 amino acids.

This chain joins TRBV7-6 and TRBJ1-2; no firm D call. V gave up 5 bases and J gave up 0 bases, with 13 bases separating them. There are 15 residues in the CDR3. Germline assignment: CDR1 SGHVS and CDR2 FNYEAQ. CDR3 in amino acids: CASSLTENPNYGYTF. The CDR3 DNA reads as TGTGCCAGCAGCCTTACAGAAAACCCTAACTATGGCTACACCTTC.

This rearrangement joins TRBV9 to TRBJ2-7; TRBD2 matches 7 bases. Trimming removed 0 bases from V and 0 bases from J; junction bases left unmatched: 3. This CDR3 is built from 15 residues. Germline values: CDR1 SGDLS, CDR2 YYNGEE. The DNA of the CDR3 is TGTGCCAGCAGCGTAGGGGAGGGCTTCTCCTACGAGCAGTACTTC. Amino acid sequence: CASSVGEGFSYEQYF.

V gene TRBV27 combines with J gene TRBJ1-3; D may be TRBD1 (6 bases). Between the trimmed V and J ends, which lost 4 bases and 4 bases, there was a span of 14 bases. Per germline, CDR1 MNHEY and CDR2 SMNVEV (reference sequence). There are 15 residues in the CDR3. The CDR3 bases are TGTGCCAGCAGTTCCGGTGCAGGGGACGGAAACACCATATATTTT. As protein: CASSSGAGDGNTIYF.

V and J are TRBV7-9 and TRBJ1-2, with D possibly TRBD1 on 5 matching bases. CDR1 SEHNR and CDR2 FQNEAQ come from the germline V gene (reference sequence). CDR3 length: 16 amino acids. With 4 bases removed from V and 3 bases from J, the gap between germline ends came to 18 bases. The CDR3 spells CASSSDVTANHYGYTF. The CDR3 DNA is TGTGCCAGCAGCTCCGATGTGACAGCCAACCACTATGGCTACACCTTC.

This chain connects TRBV10-3 to TRBJ1-1; D remains unclear. The CDR3 is 15 residues long. Germline CDR1 reads ENHRY; CDR2 reads SYGVKD. V dropped 2 bases and J dropped 1 base, with 11 bases sitting between them. CDR3 residues: CAISEDGRANTEAFF. The CDR3 DNA reads as TGTGCCATCAGTGAGGACGGCAGAGCGAACACTGAAGCTTTCTTT.

The chain recombines TRBV7-9 with TRBJ1-1; D unclear. CDR3 length: 16 amino acids. Trimming removed 1 base at V and 1 base at J, with 13 bases between. CDR1 is SEHNR, CDR2 FQNEAQ, per germline (reference sequence). The CDR3 DNA sequence: TGTGCCAGCAGCTTAGATGGCCAGCAGGAGAACACTGAAGCTTTCTTT. Amino acids: CASSLDGQQENTEAFF.

Only one count was recorded for this clone. The V call is TRBV5-1, the J call TRBJ2-1; 10 bases are a match to TRBD2. Trimming at V came to 0 bases and at J to 5 bases, leaving 2 bases not matched to a gene. This CDR3 has 15 residues. CDR1 is SGHRS and CDR2 is YFSETQ in the germline V gene. CDR3 protein: CASSLGLAGDNEQFF. Written as DNA, the CDR3 is TGCGCCAGCAGCTTGGGGCTAGCGGGAGACAATGAGCAGTTCTTC.

The rearrangement uses TRBV25-1 and TRBJ2-7, with 12 bases identical to TRBD2. The germline V gene has CDR1 MGHDK and CDR2 SYGVNS. The CDR3 covers 15 residues. The J segment lost 5 bases and the V segment lost 2 bases, leaving 4 bases of the junction unmatched. CDR3 sequence (DNA): TGTGCCAGCAGTGAAAGACTAGCGGGAGTCAACGAGCAGTACTTC. It is translated as CASSERLAGVNEQYF.

The chain links TRBV13 to TRBJ2-7; possible D gene TRBD2, 6 bases. CDR1 is PRHDT, CDR2 FYEKMQ, per germline (reference sequence). This CDR3 comprises 14 residues. Deletions cut 5 bases from V and 1 base from J, with 12 bases between. This CDR3 reads CASSTRESSYEQYF. CDR3 bases: TGTGCCAGCAGCACCCGGGAGAGTTCCTACGAGCAGTACTTC.

In nucleotides, the CDR3 is TGTGCCAGCAGGAAGGACGTAGGCCTAACCAAAAACATTCAGTACTTC. Encoded protein: CASRKDVGLTKNIQYF. The chain links TRBV2 to TRBJ2-4; D is ambiguous. Looked up from germline, CDR1 is SNHLY and CDR2 is FYNNEI. Trimming pared 6 bases from V and 2 bases from J, leaving 17 bases between. This CDR3 contains 16 residues.

This clone was seen only a few times. This chain connects TRBV18 to TRBJ2-1; 7 nucleotides line up with TRBD2. V was pared by 2 bases and J by 0 bases, with 7 bases of the junction left unmatched. Germline V gene lookup returns CDR1 KGHSH and CDR2 LQKENI. The CDR3 runs to 17 residues. CDR3 in amino acids: CASSPFGGGGSYNEQFF. The CDR3 coding sequence is TGTGCCAGCTCACCATTCGGCGGGGGAGGCTCCTACAATGAGCAGTTCTTC.

Details on this clone: The sample contains more than one DNA sequence encoding this CDR3. This rearrangement joins TRBV11-2 to TRBJ2-3, with a weak D call TRBD2 (5 bases). CDR1 and CDR2 from the germline V gene are SGHAT and FQNNGV. This CDR3 comprises 14 residues. V dropped 6 bases and J dropped 0 bases, with 10 bases sitting between them. CDR3: CASSLDLSTDTQYF. For the CDR3, the DNA is TGTGCCAGCAGTTTGGACTTAAGCACAGATACGCAGTATTTT.

This chain joins TRBV11-3 and TRBJ2-1; D is unresolved. Germline V CDR1 and CDR2: SGHNT, YENEEA. The CDR3 sequence is 12 residues long. V lost 3 bases, J lost 7 bases, and 7 bases lay in between. CDR3 loop: CASSLAPNEQFF. Written as DNA, the CDR3 is TGTGCCAGCAGCTTGGCACCTAATGAGCAGTTCTTC.

This chain uses TRBV6-6 with TRBJ2-1; either TRBD1 or TRBD2 may fit D (6 bases each). The CDR3 runs to 15 residues. V lost 1 base, J lost 8 bases, and 15 bases lay in between. CDR1 is MNHNY, CDR2 SVGAGI, per germline (reference sequence). The CDR3 DNA sequence: TGTGCCAGCAGTTACTGGGGGGCCCGGGGAGATGAGCAGTTCTTC. Translated, it gives CASSYWGARGDEQFF.

In its sample, this clone was seen once. The chain employs TRBV11-3 and TRBJ2-1; no firm D call. The CDR3 totals 15 residues. Germline V gene lookup returns CDR1 SGHNT and CDR2 YENEEA. Trimming cost V 3 bases and J 0 bases, with 9 bases left between them. The CDR3 nucleotides read TGTGCCAGCAGCTTGGACCCGAGCTCCTACAATGAGCAGTTCTTC. It codes for CASSLDPSSYNEQFF.

The chain employs TRBV5-1 and TRBJ2-2, with D perhaps TRBD1 or TRBD2 (5 bases each). CDR3 length equals 18 residues. Trimming pared 0 bases from V and 2 bases from J, leaving 17 bases between. Germline V lookup: CDR1 SGHRS, CDR2 YFSETQ. DNA of the CDR3: TGCGCCAGCAGCTTGGCCAGGGCCGACTACTCAAACACCGGGGAGCTGTTTTTT. Encoded protein: CASSLARADYSNTGELFF.

This clone has just a few counts. Germline is not matched at one junction end, which may reflect a read error. The CDR3 DNA is TGTGCCAGCAGCTTCGGGGGGAACTCCCACGAGCAGTACTTC. Translation gives CASSFGGNSHEQYF. This chain connects TRBV7-9 to TRBJ2-7; 7 nucleotides agree with TRBD2. Germline values: CDR1 SEHNR, CDR2 FQNEAQ (reference sequence). The CDR3 sequence is 14 residues long.

The chain employs TRBV7-9 and TRBJ1-1; no clear D. Looked up from germline, CDR1 is SEHNR and CDR2 is FQNEAQ (reference sequence). The CDR3 length is 12 residues. The germline V and J ends were trimmed by 5 bases and 6 bases, with 10 bases remaining between them. The CDR3 sequence: CASSTRTAEAFF. Written as DNA, the CDR3 is TGTGCCAGCAGCACCCGGACGGCTGAAGCTTTCTTT.

In DNA, the CDR3 is TGTGCCACCAAAACGAAGGGCGGAGAGACCCAGTACTTC. It yields the protein CATKTKGGETQYF. The gene calls are TRBV19 and TRBJ2-5; D not certain. The V and J ends lost 10 bases and 4 bases respectively, with 16 bases between them. Per germline, CDR1 LNHDA and CDR2 SQIVND (reference sequence). The CDR3 length is 13 residues.

CDR3 protein: CASSESQGETEAFF. DNA of the CDR3: TGTGCCAGCAGTGAAAGCCAGGGTGAGACTGAAGCTTTCTTT. The chain is built from TRBV6-1 and TRBJ1-1; D is perhaps TRBD1 (5 bases). The CDR3 totals 14 residues. Trimming left V 2 bases short and J 5 bases short, with 12 bases between. Germline V lookup: CDR1 MNHNS, CDR2 SASEGT.

The genes are TRBV6-1 and TRBJ1-2, with a weak D call TRBD1 (6 bases). The germline V gene has CDR1 MNHNS and CDR2 SASEGT. V gave up 4 bases and J gave up 8 bases, with 20 bases separating them. The CDR3 has 15 amino acids. This CDR3 is CASSVAVGGFGGYTF. The CDR3, as DNA: TGTGCCAGCAGTGTCGCCGTAGGGGGGTTTGGGGGCTACACCTTC.

CDR3: CASSSPSAGSTDTQYF. The CDR3 nucleotides are TGTGCCAGCAGCTCCCCGAGCGCGGGGAGCACAGATACGCAGTATTTT. The chain links TRBV5-4 to TRBJ2-3; possible D gene TRBD2, 6 bases. Trimming stripped 3 bases from V and 0 bases from J, with 14 bases between. Germline CDR1 SGHNT, CDR2 YYREEE (reference sequence). The CDR3 runs to 16 residues. The full variable domain, rest sourced from reference TRBV5-4 and TRBJ2-3, is ETGVTQSPTHLIKTRGQQVTLRCSSQSGHNTVSWYQQALGQGPQFIFQYYREEENGRGNFPPRFSGLQFPNYSSELNVNALELDDSALYLCASSSPSAGSTDTQYFGPGTRLTVL.

This clone was observed many times. The gene calls are TRBV11-3 and TRBJ2-2; 7 bases align to TRBD1. CDR3 length equals 15 residues. CDR1 is SGHNT and CDR2 is YENEEA in the germline V gene. Unmatched junction bases numbered 6, after V lost 5 bases and J lost 3 bases. The DNA for the CDR3 is TGTGCCAGCAGCCTCCGACAGGGTTACACCGGGGAGCTGTTTTTT. This sequence encodes CASSLRQGYTGELFF.

This rearrangement joins TRBV5-1 to TRBJ1-2, with unresolved D. CDR3 length: 13 residues. Between the trimmed V and J ends, which lost 2 bases and 6 bases, there was a span of 11 bases. Germline-derived CDR1 and CDR2 are SGHRS and YFSETQ. The CDR3 DNA reads TGCGCCAGCAGCTTAGGGCAGCTTAATGGCTACACCTTC. It translates to CASSLGQLNGYTF.

The chain combines TRBV5-8 with TRBJ2-7; D not resolved. V lost 6 bases, J lost 2 bases, and 15 bases lay in between. Per germline, CDR1 SGHTS and CDR2 YDEGEE. This CDR3 has 14 amino acids. Here the CDR3 reads CASTFHDSTYEQYF. The CDR3 DNA sequence: TGTGCCAGCACCTTCCATGATTCGACCTACGAGCAGTACTTC. Supplemented by reference TRBV5-8 and TRBJ2-7, the full variable domain reads EAGVTQSPTHLIKTRGQQATLRCSPISGHTSVYWYQQALGLGLQFLLWYDEGEERNRGNFPPRFSGRQFPNYSSELNVNALELEDSALYLCASTFHDSTYEQYFGPGTRLTVT.

The V call is TRBV6-1, the J call TRBJ2-7, with 7 bases aligning to TRBD1. CDR3 length equals 15 residues. V was clipped by 5 bases and J by 3 bases; unmatched bases: 10. Looked up from germline, CDR1 is MNHNS and CDR2 is SASEGT. CDR3 in amino acids: CASSLTGTESYEQYF. DNA of the CDR3: TGTGCCAGCAGTTTGACCGGGACAGAGAGCTACGAGCAGTACTTC.

The V and J genes are TRBV10-3 and TRBJ1-5, with D possibly matching TRBD1 (5 bases). V was clipped by 6 bases and J by 2 bases, with 11 bases between them. The germline V gene encodes CDR1 ENHRY and CDR2 SYGVKD. This CDR3 has 14 residues. CDR3 sequence (DNA): TGTGCCATCAGGGCTGACAGAGGCAATCAGCCCCAGCATTTT. It translates to CAIRADRGNQPQHF.

V gene TRBV27 combines with J gene TRBJ1-5; unclear D gene. From germline, CDR1 is MNHEY and CDR2 SMNVEV (reference sequence). Trimming removed 6 bases at V and 8 bases at J, with 17 bases between. This CDR3 comprises 14 residues. The CDR3 sequence is CASSLDGPWKPQHF. The CDR3 coding sequence is TGTGCCAGCAGCCTCGACGGGCCGTGGAAGCCCCAGCATTTT.

The chain is built from TRBV6-5 and TRBJ1-4; tentatively, D is TRBD1 (5 bases). V was pared by 6 bases and J by 7 bases, with 18 bases between. Germline-derived CDR1 and CDR2 are MNHEY and SVGAGI. There are 15 residues in the CDR3. The CDR3 here is CASRDGRGVLEKLFF. The CDR3 DNA reads TGTGCCAGCAGAGATGGTCGAGGGGTTCTTGAAAAACTGTTTTTT.

The chain has TRBV6-5 and TRBJ1-2, with D possibly being TRBD1 (6 bases). The CDR3 is 14 residues long. Germline loops: CDR1 MNHEY, CDR2 SVGAGI. Trimming shortened V by 6 bases and J by 5 bases, and 16 bases separated the two germline ends. The CDR3 sequence: CASRPRGGWYGYTF. The CDR3 DNA sequence: TGTGCCAGCAGGCCCAGGGGCGGTTGGTATGGCTACACCTTC.